The clone carrying this T cell receptor beta chain was seen a handful of times. The antigen remains undetermined. These data are taken from a study of cytomegalovirus exposure and HLA in healthy donors. As for the study in general: Findings of an earlier analysis included about 100 million unique TCR beta sequences from roughly 200 million T cells.

Study-level findings and limits: When analyzed later, the rates of TCR association showed variation by HLA locus, with DRB1 the most and HLA-C the fewest. Based on reports, TCR beta sequences accurately predicted HLA-A and HLA-B alleles for most subjects. Earlier findings revealed that most TCR beta V segments proved productive either about 90% or about 30% of the time.

The study ran its PCR with 60 Vbeta and 13 Jbeta primers. Generated by immunoSEQ multiplex PCR, the TCRdb table keeps only in-frame clones and is missing some. This table has around 100,000 clones, around 79% appearing once. Between the trimmed V and J ends, which lost 4 bases and 5 bases, there was a span of 15 bases. The CDR3 is made up of 14 amino acids. Germline CDR1 reads SGHRS; CDR2 reads YFSETQ. Sequenced sample: PBMCs. V is TRBV5-1 and J is TRBJ2-5; D is uncertain. The receptor was isolated from a woman between 35 and 50 years old in good health and CMV-seronegative. The CDR3 reads CASSPLRLGETQYF. The CDR3 DNA reads TGCGCCAGCAGCCCCCTTCGACTTGGGGAGACCCAGTACTTC.